Detailed here is one TCR beta chain. The antigen is not known. Germline loops: CDR1 LNHDA, CDR2 SQIVND (reference sequence). Trimming removed 4 bases at V and 6 bases at J, with 10 bases between. The CDR3 is 14 amino acids. The PCR used 60 Vbeta and 13 Jbeta primers. The table came from immunoSEQ multiplex PCR; TCRdb's copy has only in-frame clones and leaves some out. The table has over 40,000 clones, 75% to 90% seen once. This sample is drawn from a study of cytomegalovirus exposure and HLA in healthy donors. Background on the study: In an early release, HLA-typed donors contributed about 80 million unique TCR sequences. Notes on the study in general: Earlier analysis yielded a pattern in which most TCR beta V segments were productive about 87% or about 30% of the time. The listing of 150 to 200 TCR beta chains classed them as cytomegalovirus-associated. By a later analysis, the bulk of CMV-associated TCR beta chains appeared HLA-restricted.

Input material: PBMCs. The sequence came from a middle-aged woman in good health and CMV-seropositive. This chain uses TRBV19 with TRBJ1-6; D call uncertain. CDR3 nucleotides: TGTGCCAGTAGTAGTTCCCACTCTAATTCACCCCTCCACTTT. Protein: CASSSSHSNSPLHF. Supplemented by reference TRBV19 and TRBJ1-6, the full variable domain reads DGGITQSPKYLFRKEGQNVTLSCEQNLNHDAMYWYRQDPGQGLRLIYYSQIVNDFQKGDIAEGYSVSREKKESFPLTVTSAQKNPTAFYLCASSSSHSNSPLHFGNGTRLTVT.